The TCR beta chain under discussion was sequenced for a study of early T cells in non-severe SARS-CoV-2 infection. This clonotype has more than one count but fewer than ten. Germline lookup yields CDR1 SGHNT and CDR2 YYREEE (reference sequence). The CDR3 consists of 14 residues. V was shortened by 2 bases and J by 5 bases, with 14 bases between the two germline ends. One entry per CDR3 protein results from TCRdb running MiXCR on the 5' RACE reads. This sample has some 81,000 distinct CDR3 sequences, with 16% found just once. Sequenced input: whole blood. The TCR sequence derives from an adult who was a healthcare worker with PCR-confirmed SARS-CoV-2 infection or an uninfected control (not recorded which). The chain employs TRBV5-4 and TRBJ2-7, with D perhaps being TRBD1 or TRBD2 (6 bases each). The CDR3: CASSLSPGDNEQYF. CDR3 nucleotides: TGTGCCAGCAGCTTAAGCCCGGGGGACAACGAGCAGTACTTC. The full variable domain, rest sourced from reference TRBV5-4 and TRBJ2-7, is ETGVTQSPTHLIKTRGQQVTLRCSSQSGHNTVSWYQQALGQGPQFIFQYYREEENGRGNFPPRFSGLQFPNYSSELNVNALELDDSALYLCASSLSPGDNEQYFGPGTRLTVT.